This TCR beta chain was sequenced for a study of OX40 agonist ivuxolimab in advanced cancers. This CDR3 has 13 amino acids. Germline CDR1 is MGHRA and CDR2 is YSYEKL. V was clipped by 0 bases and J by 6 bases, with 7 bases between them. Produced via immunoSEQ multiplex PCR; TCRdb's table is partial and in-frame only. The sample contains about 83,000 clones, about 90% of which appear only once. The clonotype was recovered from an adult with an advanced solid tumor such as melanoma, head and neck, liver or kidney cancer. The chain has TRBV4-1 and TRBJ2-3; D gene uncertain. Here the sequenced sample was CD4+ or CD8+ T cells sorted from blood, taken in a trial of the OX40 agonist ivuxolimab. The CDR3 spells CASSQDLEDTQYF. CDR3 DNA sequence: TGCGCCAGCAGCCAAGATTTGGAGGATACGCAGTATTTT.